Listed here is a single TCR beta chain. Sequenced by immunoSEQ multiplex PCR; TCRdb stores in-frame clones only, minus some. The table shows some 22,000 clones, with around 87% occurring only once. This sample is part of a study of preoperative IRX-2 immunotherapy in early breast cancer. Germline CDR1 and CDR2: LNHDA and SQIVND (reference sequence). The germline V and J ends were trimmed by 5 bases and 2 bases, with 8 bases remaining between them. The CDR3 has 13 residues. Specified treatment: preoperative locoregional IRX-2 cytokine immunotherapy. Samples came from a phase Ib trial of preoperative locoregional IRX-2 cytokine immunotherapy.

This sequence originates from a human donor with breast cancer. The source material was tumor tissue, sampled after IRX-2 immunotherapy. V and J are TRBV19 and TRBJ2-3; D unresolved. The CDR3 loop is CASSSPLTDTQYF. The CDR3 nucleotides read TGTGCCAGTAGTTCTCCCCTCACAGATACGCAGTATTTT.